Presented here are 27 T cell receptor beta chains from one specimen sequenced in a study of blood T cells in healthy people across ages. Then a second PCR, running roughly 7 to 11 cycles, was carried out with a sample-barcoded 5' primer and a J-beta primer mix. TCRdb ran MiXCR on the 5' RACE reads and lists one entry per CDR3 protein. The repertoire holds roughly 1 million distinct CDR3 sequences, about 25% seen once, with around 0.7% in the top ten. Separately, the same data were catalogued under a study of T cells of mothers and their children.

The sample consisted of blood. The receptor source for this set is a girl aged 2 to 9 in good health.

This clonotype has more than one count but fewer than ten. The gene calls are TRBV12-5 and TRBJ2-7; D not certain. This CDR3 contains 13 residues. Germline CDR1 is LGHNT and CDR2 is FRNRAP. V was trimmed by 1 base and J by 1 base, leaving 5 bases between them. The CDR3 region is CASGLDRSYEQYF. The CDR3 coding sequence is TGTGCTAGTGGTTTGGACAGATCCTACGAGCAGTACTTC.

The sample holds a few counts of this clonotype. CDR3 loop: CASSLSGAGTAAAYEQYF. For the CDR3, the DNA is TGCGCCAGCAGCTTGAGTGGGGCAGGGACAGCCGCTGCCTACGAGCAGTACTTC. This sequence joins TRBV5-1 and TRBJ2-7, with 7 bases matching TRBD1. Germline V gives CDR1 SGHRS, CDR2 YFSETQ. The CDR3 is made up of 18 amino acids. V lost 1 base to trimming and J lost 2 bases; unmatched junction nucleotides: 15.

This clonotype has more than one count but fewer than ten. The rearrangement links TRBV13 to TRBJ2-5, with 12 bases fitting TRBD2. The length of the CDR3 is 16 residues. Germline CDR1 PRHDT, CDR2 FYEKMQ (reference sequence). The J segment lost 5 bases and the V segment lost 5 bases, leaving 9 bases of the junction unmatched. CDR3 DNA: TGTGCCAGCAGCACCCGACTAGCGGGAGTGTGGGAGACCCAGTACTTC. Encoded protein: CASSTRLAGVWETQYF.

This clonotype was seen a handful of times. The V and J genes are TRBV29-1 and TRBJ2-3; maybe TRBD1 (6 bases). Germline V gene lookup returns CDR1 SQVTM and CDR2 ANQGSEA. The V gene lost 8 bases and the J gene lost 0 bases, with 21 bases spanning the gap. The CDR3 consists of 16 residues. The CDR3 DNA reads as TGCAGCCACCAACGGACAGACTCATCTAGCACAGATACGCAGTATTTT. Protein: CSHQRTDSSSTDTQYF.

The rearrangement links TRBV28 to TRBJ2-5; D is perhaps TRBD1 or TRBD2 (5 bases each). The CDR3 is 14 residues long. V lost 6 bases and J 4 bases, leaving 15 bases between the germline ends. Germline V lookup: CDR1 MDHEN, CDR2 SYDVKM. The DNA for the CDR3 is TGTGCCAGCAGCCCCTGGGGCCTAGCAGAGACCCAGTACTTC. Its translation is CASSPWGLAETQYF.

This clonotype was detected only a few times. The rearrangement links TRBV10-3 to TRBJ2-5, with 12 bases fitting TRBD2. CDR1 is ENHRY and CDR2 is SYGVKD in the germline V gene. V was clipped by 6 bases and J by 2 bases; unmatched bases: 7. The CDR3 is made up of 16 amino acids. The CDR3 DNA reads as TGTGCCATCAGGGATGGGGGACTAGCGGGTCAAGAGACCCAGTACTTC. Encoded protein: CAIRDGGLAGQETQYF.

This chain uses TRBV4-2 with TRBJ2-1, with 9 bases lining up with TRBD2. The CDR3 spans 13 residues. CDR1 LGHNA and CDR2 YNFKEQ come from the germline V gene. The J segment lost 10 bases and the V segment lost 3 bases, leaving 4 bases of the junction unmatched. For the CDR3, the DNA is TGTGCCAGCAGCCAGGGGCGGGGGGGAGAGCAGTTCTTC. Its protein product is CASSQGRGGEQFF.

This clonotype was detected a few times. The rearrangement joins TRBV28 to TRBJ2-5; TRBD2 might be the D (6 bases). Germline values: CDR1 MDHEN, CDR2 SYDVKM. V lost 2 bases and J lost 6, with 13 bases in between. The length of the CDR3 is 14 residues. The CDR3 bases are TGTGCCAGCAGTTTAGACGGGCGCGGGAAGACCCAGTACTTC. It encodes CASSLDGRGKTQYF.

This clonotype has only a few counts. An end of the junction does not agree with germline; a read error may underlie this. The rearrangement links TRBV7-9 to TRBJ1-6; possibly TRBD1 for D (5 bases). The CDR3 spans 18 residues. CDR1 is SEHNR and CDR2 is FQNEAQ in the germline V gene (reference sequence). In nucleotides, the CDR3 is TGTGCCCGCAGCGCTCTGGGACTTCTGAGCTCCTATAATTCACCCCTCCACTTT. This gives the protein CARSALGLLSSYNSPLHF. Full variable domain (rest looked up from reference TRBV7-9 and TRBJ1-6): DTGVSQNPRHKITKRGQNVTFRCDPISEHNRLYWYRQTLGQGPEFLTYFQNEAQLEKSRLLSDRFSAERPKGSFSTLEIQRTEQGDSAMYLCARSALGLLSSYNSPLHFGNGTRLTVT.

The sample holds a few counts of this clonotype. This rearrangement joins TRBV7-8 to TRBJ2-7; 12 nucleotides line up with TRBD2. The DNA end favors TRBJ2-1, so the J call may be wrong. Germline assignment: CDR1 SGHVS and CDR2 FQNEAQ. The CDR3 extends over 16 amino acids. CDR3 in amino acids: CASSSSGRDLYNEQFF. The CDR3 DNA sequence: TGTGCCAGCAGCTCTAGCGGGAGGGATCTTTACAATGAGCAGTTCTTC.

The table lists this clonotype with a few counts. The V gene is TRBV6-1, the J gene TRBJ2-5; D not resolved. The V and J ends lost 2 bases and 0 bases respectively, with 10 bases between them. Germline V gene data show CDR1 as MNHNS and CDR2 as SASEGT. This CDR3 comprises 15 residues. CDR3 sequence (DNA): TGTGCCAGCAGTGAACCACAGTCGTACCAAGAGACCCAGTACTTC. Amino acid sequence: CASSEPQSYQETQYF.

This chain joins TRBV5-1 and TRBJ2-7, with TRBD2 matching 10 bases. Germline-derived CDR1 and CDR2 are SGHRS and YFSETQ. CDR3 size: 16 residues. V lost 4 bases, J lost 4 bases, and 11 bases stayed unmatched. The chain's CDR3 is CASSPWSSGGLYEQYF. As DNA, the CDR3 is TGCGCCAGCAGCCCCTGGTCTAGCGGGGGACTTTACGAGCAGTACTTC.

This clonotype was picked up a small number of times. V is TRBV5-1 and J is TRBJ1-6, with 7 bases matching TRBD1. With V trimmed by 0 bases and J by 0 bases, 3 bases remained unmatched. Germline CDR1 and CDR2: SGHRS and YFSETQ. The CDR3 covers 17 residues. CDR3: CASSLEGANSYNSPLHF. In DNA form, the CDR3 reads TGCGCCAGCAGCTTGGAGGGGGCGAACTCCTATAATTCACCCCTCCACTTT.

V gene TRBV15 combines with J gene TRBJ1-2, with D perhaps TRBD1 (6 bases). This CDR3 region has 15 residues. V was clipped by 0 bases and J by 5 bases, with 13 bases between them. Per germline, CDR1 LNHNV and CDR2 YYDKDF (reference sequence). The CDR3 DNA reads TGTGCCACCAGCAGAGATCCGGGGGCAGTATATGGCTACACCTTC. This codes for CATSRDPGAVYGYTF.

This clonotype was detected a few times. The V gene is TRBV6-5, the J gene TRBJ1-3; D is unresolved. Trimming removed 7 bases at V and 1 base at J, with 8 bases between. The CDR3 spans 13 residues. Looked up from germline, CDR1 is MNHEY and CDR2 is SVGAGI. The CDR3: CASTLGSGNTIYF. The CDR3, as DNA: TGTGCCAGCACGTTGGGGTCTGGAAACACCATATATTTT.

As DNA, the CDR3 is TGTGCCAGCACCCCACGTCACAATGAGCAGTTCTTC. Its protein is CASTPRHNEQFF. This chain connects TRBV2 to TRBJ2-1; D gene unclear. The CDR3 runs 12 residues. Germline CDR1 is SNHLY and CDR2 is FYNNEI. Deletions cut 7 bases from V and 5 bases from J, with 9 bases between.

This clonotype was seen more than once but under ten times. This chain links TRBV7-8 with TRBJ1-1; D may be TRBD1 (6 bases). This CDR3 is 16 amino acids long. Germline loops: CDR1 SGHVS, CDR2 FQNEAQ. Between the trimmed V and J ends, which lost 2 bases and 0 bases, there was a span of 13 bases. The CDR3 sequence: CASSLRAGTLNTEAFF. The DNA for the CDR3 is TGTGCCAGCAGCTTACGTGCCGGGACACTGAACACTGAAGCTTTCTTT.

This rearrangement joins TRBV6-5 to TRBJ2-3; a weak D match, TRBD2 (6 bases). The CDR3 runs to 14 residues. Germline lookup yields CDR1 MNHEY and CDR2 SVGAGI. With 7 bases removed from V and 5 bases from J, the gap between germline ends came to 16 bases. The CDR3, as DNA: TGTGCCAGCACGGCGGGGAGTCATGGAGATACGCAGTATTTT. It yields the protein CASTAGSHGDTQYF.

J is TRBJ2-1 and V is TRBV20-1; 10 nucleotides match TRBD2. Germline V lookup: CDR1 DFQATT, CDR2 SNEGSKA (reference sequence). This CDR3 comprises 14 residues. Trimming at V came to 5 bases and at J to 6 bases, leaving 7 bases not matched to a gene. The CDR3 nucleotides are TGCAGTGCTCACAGCGGGGGGGCTGGCAATGAGCAGTTCTTC. It is translated as CSAHSGGAGNEQFF.

There are a few counts of this clonotype. This rearrangement joins TRBV28 to TRBJ1-1; possible D gene TRBD1, 6 bases. The V end was cut by 6 bases, the J end by 3 bases, with 14 bases between. Germline V gene data show CDR1 as MDHEN and CDR2 as SYDVKM. This CDR3 has 14 residues. CDR3 sequence: CASSPHRADTEAFF. In DNA, the CDR3 is TGTGCCAGCAGCCCTCACAGGGCTGACACTGAAGCTTTCTTT.

This clonotype has more than one count but fewer than ten. An end of the junction does not agree with germline; a read error may underlie this. The chain joins TRBV29-1 to TRBJ2-6; D unresolved. The CDR3 is 13 amino acids. Germline V gives CDR1 SQVTM, CDR2 ANQGSEA. The chain's CDR3 is CSVVSSGTNVLTF. The CDR3 DNA follows: TGCAGCGTTGTTAGCTCTGGGACCAACGTCCTGACTTTC.

This chain connects TRBV4-3 to TRBJ2-5, with D unresolved. The CDR3 has 14 amino acids. Germline CDR1 LGHNA, CDR2 YSLEER. V lost 0 bases and J 3 bases, leaving 8 bases between the germline ends. The CDR3 loop is CASSQDVTEETQYF. For the CDR3, the DNA is TGCGCCAGCAGCCAAGATGTTACGGAAGAGACCCAGTACTTC.

This clonotype has a handful of counts. The rearrangement uses TRBV20-1 and TRBJ2-5; 11 bases agree with TRBD2. The length of the CDR3 is 15 residues. Germline trimming cut 4 bases from V and 3 bases from J; bases unmatched to any gene: 7. Germline CDR1 and CDR2: DFQATT and SNEGSKA (reference sequence). The CDR3, as DNA: TGCAGTGCTACCCGAGTAGCGGGGGGGAAAGAGACCCAGTACTTC. This translates into CSATRVAGGKETQYF.

There are a few counts of this clonotype. The CDR3 does not end in the conserved phenylalanine or tryptophan, so this is likely a read error. The V call is TRBV12-3 or TRBV12-4, the J call TRBJ1-6, with 9 nucleotides matching TRBD1. This CDR3 comprises 17 residues. V dropped 6 bases and J dropped 7; count of bases not matched to a gene: 13. The CDR3 region has the DNA TGTGCCAGCAGCCTTAGATTAACAGGGGGCGCAAATTCACCCCTCCACTCT. This gives the protein CASSLRLTGGANSPLHS.

The chain joins TRBV13 to TRBJ2-7; D is perhaps TRBD2 (6 bases). CDR3 size: 14 residues. Germline-derived CDR1 and CDR2 are PRHDT and FYEKMQ (reference sequence). V was cut by 4 bases and J by 2 bases, with 12 bases left in between. This CDR3 is CASSSGDGAYEQYF. The CDR3 nucleotides are TGTGCCAGCAGCTCGGGGGACGGTGCCTACGAGCAGTACTTC.

This rearrangement joins TRBV5-1 to TRBJ2-5, with D perhaps matching TRBD2 (5 bases). The CDR3 sequence is 15 residues long. Germline CDR1 SGHRS, CDR2 YFSETQ. The V gene lost 1 base and the J gene lost 5 bases, with 15 bases spanning the gap. CDR3 loop: CASSLNTGRLETQYF. The CDR3 region has the DNA TGCGCCAGCAGCTTGAACACGGGAAGGCTGGAGACCCAGTACTTC.

This clonotype was found a few times. This sequence joins TRBV3-1 and TRBJ1-3; D gene uncertain. Germline assignment: CDR1 LGHDT and CDR2 YNNKEL (reference sequence). The CDR3 has 15 amino acids. The V end was cut by 1 base, the J end by 0 bases, with 7 bases between. In nucleotides, the CDR3 is TGTGCCAGCAGCCAAGGACAAAACTCTGGAAACACCATATATTTT. This codes for CASSQGQNSGNTIYF.